This T cell receptor (beta chain) was identified during a study of blood T cell repertoires in COVID-19 (TCRdb year 2020). For the study in its entirety: Samples covering the acute and convalescent phases of COVID-19 were provided by collaborators in the United States, Italy and Spain. The material from the prospective study consisted of cDNA or gDNA derived from T cells, B-cell-depleted T cells, or PBMCs. The repertoires were made available in a free public database intended to serve as a resource for research on the immune response to SARS-CoV-2. Nearly every sample came with metadata listing a de-identified subject ID, COVID-19 status, age in years and sex. The dataset comprised deeply sampled blood TCRbeta repertoires from subjects exposed to, actively infected with, or recovered from COVID-19. Where HLA class I and class II types were available, the types were taken from metadata supplied by the sample provider, not from assay-based typing. Samples were obtained from the ongoing ImmuneRACE study (first 160 participants) and from about 1,300 subjects provided by 6 global collaborators.

The collaborating institutions used their own protocols to collect whole blood in K2EDTA tubes. For TCRbeta analysis, collaborators shipped samples in one of three forms: frozen whole blood, isolated PBMCs, or DNA extracted from either of those sample types. This clone was picked up many times. This clone's antigen is unknown. Base qualities are not provided; no much larger clone lies one nucleotide away. V loses 6 bases at its end and J loses 4 bases; junction bases beyond the gene matches: 11. From the cysteine through the phenylalanine, the CDR3 covers 15 amino acids. Only the CDR3 DNA stays, 45 bases, in frame from base 1. In the germline V gene, CDR1 corresponds to MNHEY and CDR2 to SVGEGT. Paper-wide results and their limitations: Clinical and demographic metadata were provided uncurated, with the amount varying by source and participant.

The immunoSEQ Assay, a bias-controlled multiplex PCR, was used to amplify TCRbeta CDR3 regions from genomic DNA. The authors' analysis ran thus. Within the assay, amplification of reference gene primers was used to estimate how many nucleated cells each sample contained. Sequence reads were collapsed and filtered to measure the absolute abundance of every unique TCRbeta CDR3 rearrangement. For each sample, productive Simpson clonality was calculated as the square root of Simpson's diversity index over productive rearrangements. TCRdb re-hosts the immuneACCESS table, in-frame sequences only. Its copies lack some clones; in the studies checked, an unresolved V gene accounts for under half of them, and the cause for the rest is not known. The V and J calls and the clone size are those of that table, but D and trimming were determined from the DNA. The sample table shows a few hundred thousand clones, and roughly 76% are seen once. Roughly 4.9% of the sample is held by the ten biggest clonotypes.

This sequence uses TRBV6-2 or TRBV6-3 and TRBJ1-2, with 7 bases in between that match TRBD1. Sequencing was carried out using peripheral blood. The sequence was obtained from a human donor in a cohort sampled during active COVID-19. The nucleotide sequence reads TGTGCCAGCAGCCAATACGGGACAGCACCCTATGGCTACACCTTC. Its amino acids are CASSQYGTAPYGYTF.